One TCR beta chain is described in this entry. The target antigen is unknown. The entry originates in a study of early stage breast cancer tumors. This CDR3 is 16 amino acids long. Trimming removed 4 bases from V and 5 bases from J; junction bases left unmatched: 14. Germline loops: CDR1 SGHRS, CDR2 YFSETQ. General observations from the study: Functional markers like CD4, CD8 and FOXP3 were missed in bulk sequencing.

The table came from immunoSEQ multiplex PCR; TCRdb's copy has only in-frame clones and leaves some out. The table records 12,000 to 15,000 clones, approximately 84% of them present only once. The V gene is TRBV5-1, the J gene TRBJ1-1; 7 bases agree with TRBD1. The sequenced sample consisted of normal breast tissue next to the tumor. The receptor comes from a person aged 30 to 39 with breast cancer. For the CDR3, the DNA is TGCGCCAGCAGCCCTCGGACACTATCAGGGGGGACTGAAGCTTTCTTT. Protein product: CASSPRTLSGGTEAFF.